This T cell receptor (beta chain) came from a study of cytomegalovirus exposure and HLA in healthy donors. Study conclusions and caveats: Accurate HLA-A and HLA-B prediction from TCR beta sequences was reported for most subjects. Most TCR beta V segments were productive about 87% or about 30% of the time in an earlier analysis. Analysis performed later showed TCR beta chains linked to HLA being more clonally expanded than equally common others.

The PCR was carried out with 60 Vbeta primers and 13 Jbeta primers. Original data processing: Later, an analysis found roughly 80 million unique TCR beta chains, and roughly 9.9 million of these were shared. The assay was immunoSEQ multiplex PCR, and TCRdb's table has in-frame clones only and misses some. The DNA gave D and trimming, while V, J and clone size come from that table. The sample holds about 130,000 clones. Of note for this clone: Its antigen is currently unknown.

V lost 5 bases and J lost 9; bases outside the gene matches: 1. Germline V lookup: CDR1 DFQATT, CDR2 SNEGSKA (reference sequence). This CDR3 contains 11 residues. The gene calls are TRBV20-1 and TRBJ2-3; 11 nucleotides match TRBD2. Sequenced input: PBMCs. The TCR originated in a man aged 35 to 55 in good health and CMV-seronegative. The CDR3 sequence: CSARLAGTQYF. In DNA form, the CDR3 reads TGCAGTGCTCGACTAGCGGGGACGCAGTATTTT.